Shown below are 21 T cell receptor beta chains from a single sample sequenced in a study of T cell repertoires in ileal Crohn's disease (dated by TCRdb to the late 2010s). Libraries were constructed by the immunoSEQ multiplex PCR assay. Entries here come from immuneACCESS through TCRdb and include only in-frame sequences with V and J called. Some clones fail to appear in such tables; in the studies checked, an unresolved V gene covers under half of the shortfall, and the cause of the remainder is unknown. The sample table shows roughly 20,000 clones, and 72% are seen once. The ten top clones hold 4.2% of the sample. In the paper's terms, the time point label means: neoterminal ileum biopsy at postoperative endoscopy, about 6 months after surgery. Sequenced sample: ileal tissue. The receptor source for this set is an adult with Crohn's disease.

This chain uses TRBV5-1 with TRBJ2-7, with D perhaps matching TRBD2 (6 bases). CDR3 length: 16 residues. Per germline, CDR1 SGHRS and CDR2 YFSETQ. With 4 bases removed from V and 0 bases from J, the gap between germline ends came to 17 bases. The CDR3 DNA sequence: TGCGCCAGCAGCCCGAAGGCTGGGGGGAGCTCCTACGAGCAGTACTTC. Encoded protein: CASSPKAGGSSYEQYF.

Here the CDR3 DNA reads TGTGCCAGCAGTGAGACAGGGACCCAAGAGACCCAGTACTTC. Amino acid sequence: CASSETGTQETQYF. This chain connects TRBV6-1 to TRBJ2-5; the match to TRBD1 covers 7 bases. The V segment lost 3 bases and the J segment 1 base; nucleotides outside the gene matches: 2. The CDR3 runs to 14 residues. The V gene's germline CDR1 is MNHNS and CDR2 SASEGT.

This clone was counted a few times. This CDR3 is CASSPLRLAGGEQYF. The DNA of the CDR3 is TGTGCCAGCTCACCTTTGAGACTAGCGGGAGGTGAGCAGTACTTC. The chain has TRBV18 and TRBJ2-7; TRBD2 matches 13 bases. This CDR3 has 15 amino acids. Trimming took 3 bases from V and 7 from J; bases not matched to a gene: 6. Germline V lookup: CDR1 KGHSH, CDR2 LQKENI.

The chain employs TRBV5-6 and TRBJ1-2; no clear D. Germline CDR1 is SGHDT and CDR2 is YYEEEE. V lost 1 base and J 4 bases, leaving 11 bases between the germline ends. This CDR3 has 14 amino acids. CDR3 sequence (DNA): TGTGCCAGCAGCTTGAGTGGACTCGGCTATGGCTACACCTTC. Its translation: CASSLSGLGYGYTF.

The genes are TRBV5-1 and TRBJ1-1; TRBD1 matches at 9 bases. The CDR3 covers 16 residues. Germline lookup yields CDR1 SGHRS and CDR2 YFSETQ. The J segment lost 0 bases and the V segment lost 2 bases, leaving 5 bases of the junction unmatched. CDR3 sequence (DNA): TGCGCCAGCAGCTTAGGGACAGGGAAGATGAACACTGAAGCTTTCTTT. It translates to CASSLGTGKMNTEAFF. The full variable domain, with the rest looked up from reference TRBV5-1 and TRBJ1-1, is KAGVTQTPRYLIKTRGQQVTLSCSPISGHRSVSWYQQTPGQGLQFLFEYFSETQRNKGNFPGRFSGRQFSNSRSEMNVSTLELGDSALYLCASSLGTGKMNTEAFFGQGTRLTVV.

The genes are TRBV4-2 and TRBJ1-5, with a weak D call TRBD1 (6 bases). The CDR3 has 16 residues. CDR1 is LGHNA, CDR2 YNFKEQ, per germline. V was shortened by 3 bases and J by 3 bases, with 15 bases between the two germline ends. The CDR3 is CASSQDSGFNNQPQHF. The CDR3 nucleotides read TGTGCCAGCAGCCAGGACAGTGGGTTTAACAATCAGCCCCAGCATTTT.

The chain couples TRBV7-2 to TRBJ1-1; D is ambiguous. CDR3 length: 16 amino acids. Germline values: CDR1 SGHTA, CDR2 FQGNSA. The ends were cut back, 1 base at V and 2 bases at J, with 14 bases in the middle. The CDR3 sequence is CASSLGVTSLNTEAFF. The CDR3 DNA reads TGTGCCAGCAGCTTAGGAGTCACGTCTCTAAACACTGAAGCTTTCTTT.

The chain combines TRBV10-2 with TRBJ2-2; TRBD2 agrees at 12 bases. J was trimmed by 7 bases and V by 3 bases; bases with no gene match: 6. The length of the CDR3 is 16 residues. Germline CDR1 WSHSY, CDR2 SAAADI. In DNA form, the CDR3 reads TGCGCCAGCAGTGACCCTAGCGGGAGGGTCGGCGGGGAGCTGTTTTTT. It yields the protein CASSDPSGRVGGELFF.

J is TRBJ1-2 and V is TRBV27, with 10 positions matching TRBD1. The CDR3 loop spans 16 amino acids. Per germline, CDR1 MNHEY and CDR2 SMNVEV (reference sequence). After removal of 8 bases from V and 4 bases from J, the junction contained 13 bases not matched to a gene. In DNA form, the CDR3 reads TGTGCCAGCTCTCAAACCCGGACAGGGGGGATCTATGGCTACACCTTC. Its translation: CASSQTRTGGIYGYTF.

This clone was seen a single time. This chain joins TRBV7-9 and TRBJ2-1; D possibly corresponds to TRBD1 (5 bases). With 1 base removed from V and 6 bases from J, the gap between germline ends came to 22 bases. The germline CDR1 and CDR2 sequences are SEHNR and FQNEAQ (reference sequence). The CDR3 has 18 residues. Here the CDR3 DNA reads TGTGCCAGCAGCTTAGGATCATTGGTTAGGGGATTAGGCAATGAGCAGTTCTTC. Protein sequence: CASSLGSLVRGLGNEQFF. Variable domain in full (rest from reference TRBV7-9 and TRBJ2-1): DTGVSQNPRHKITKRGQNVTFRCDPISEHNRLYWYRQTLGQGPEFLTYFQNEAQLEKSRLLSDRFSAERPKGSFSTLEIQRTEQGDSAMYLCASSLGSLVRGLGNEQFFGPGTRLTVL.

The DNA for the CDR3 is TGTGCCAGTAGTAAAACAGGGGTAAGCAATCAGCCCCAGCATTTT. This sequence encodes CASSKTGVSNQPQHF. The gene calls are TRBV19 and TRBJ1-5; TRBD1 matches 7 bases. Germline-derived CDR1 and CDR2 are LNHDA and SQIVND (reference sequence). The CDR3 is 15 amino acids. Trimming removed 4 bases from V and 1 base from J; junction bases left unmatched: 4.

The chain has TRBV7-3 and TRBJ2-2; 10 positions agree with TRBD1. Per the germline V gene, CDR1 is SGHTA and CDR2 is FQGTGA. The V gene end was trimmed by 5 bases and the J gene end by 5 bases; junction bases not matched to a gene: 11. CDR3 length: 17 residues. DNA for the CDR3: TGTGCCAGCAGCAATGGACAGGGGGGAATGGATACCGGGGAGCTGTTTTTT. Translating gives CASSNGQGGMDTGELFF.

The chain carries TRBV19 and TRBJ1-6, with D possibly matching TRBD1 (6 bases). The CDR3 extends over 14 amino acids. The germline gives CDR1 LNHDA, CDR2 SQIVND (reference sequence). Between the trimmed V and J ends, which lost 3 bases and 9 bases, there was a span of 12 bases. Written as DNA, the CDR3 is TGTGCCAGTAGTATCCTACAGGGTGCTTCACCCCTCCACTTT. The encoded protein is CASSILQGASPLHF.

The chain is built from TRBV7-2 and TRBJ1-1; TRBD1 agrees at 7 bases. CDR3 length: 15 amino acids. The junction had 10 bases not matched to a gene; V was cut back by 5 bases and J by 4 bases. The germline CDR1 and CDR2 sequences are SGHTA and FQGNSA. CDR3 sequence (DNA): TGTGCCAGCAGCCCCTACAACAGGGGAGGCACTGAAGCTTTCTTT. It yields the protein CASSPYNRGGTEAFF.

This clone was counted once. V and J are TRBV12-5 and TRBJ2-1; D is undetermined. This CDR3 is built from 13 residues. Germline values: CDR1 LGHNT, CDR2 FRNRAP. Trimming took off 6 bases at V and 9 bases at J, with 15 bases between the two ends. The CDR3 reads CASGGGMGFEQFF. The CDR3 bases are TGTGCTAGTGGCGGCGGAATGGGTTTTGAGCAGTTCTTC.

V and J are TRBV9 and TRBJ2-1, with 8 bases fitting TRBD2. V lost 0 bases and J lost 9; bases outside the gene matches: 8. The CDR3 length is 15 residues. The V gene's germline CDR1 is SGDLS and CDR2 YYNGEE. CDR3 in amino acids: CASSVGLAGWSEQFF. DNA of the CDR3: TGTGCCAGCAGCGTAGGGTTAGCGGGATGGTCTGAGCAGTTCTTC.

In DNA form, the CDR3 reads TGCAGCGCCAGGACAGGCCTCTACGAGCAGTACTTC. Residues: CSARTGLYEQYF. This chain connects TRBV29-1 to TRBJ2-7; 7 bases line up with TRBD1. V was clipped by 7 bases and J by 3 bases; unmatched bases: 6. CDR1 SQVTM and CDR2 ANQGSEA come from the germline V gene. CDR3 size: 12 residues.

The rearrangement joins TRBV7-2 to TRBJ2-7; D gene unclear. CDR3 length: 11 residues. The germline CDR1 and CDR2 sequences are SGHTA and FQGNSA. V gave up 4 bases and J gave up 2 bases, with 3 bases separating them. The CDR3 loop reads CASSSAYEQYF. The CDR3 nucleotides read TGTGCCAGCAGCTCCGCCTACGAGCAGTACTTC.

The chain couples TRBV19 to TRBJ1-5, with 7 nucleotides matching TRBD1. V shed 5 bases, J shed 1 base, and the junction held 5 bases outside the gene matches. The germline V gene encodes CDR1 LNHDA and CDR2 SQIVND (reference sequence). The CDR3 runs 15 residues. CDR3 sequence reads: CASSPQGESNQPQHF. CDR3 DNA sequence: TGTGCCAGTAGTCCTCAGGGGGAGAGCAATCAGCCCCAGCATTTT.

V usage is TRBV19 and J usage is TRBJ2-7; TRBD1 aligns across 11 bases. Germline CDR1 reads LNHDA; CDR2 reads SQIVND (reference sequence). This CDR3 spans 18 amino acids. With 5 bases clipped from V and 3 bases from J, the junction kept 15 bases outside the gene matches. CDR3 nucleotide sequence: TGTGCCAGTAGTTTCGGGACAGGGGGGATCGGGGTCGACTACGAGCAGTACTTC. This gives the protein CASSFGTGGIGVDYEQYF.

This rearrangement joins TRBV6-5 to TRBJ1-2; possible D gene TRBD1, 5 bases. Trimming stripped 2 bases from V and 8 bases from J, with 12 bases between. CDR1 is MNHEY and CDR2 is SVGAGI in the germline V gene. The CDR3 runs to 13 residues. The CDR3 DNA sequence: TGTGCCAGCAGTTACAGGGGCTTGTGGGGCTACACCTTC. It is translated as CASSYRGLWGYTF.